A single sample is the source of the 19 T cell receptor beta chains below, sequenced in a study of blood T cell repertoires in COVID-19. Sequenced by immunoSEQ multiplex PCR; TCRdb stores in-frame clones only, minus some. Altogether a few hundred thousand clones are present, about nine tenths being singletons, with the ten largest covering 1%. Sample: peripheral blood. The receptors stem from a man in his fifties with active or convalescent COVID-19.

This clone was found a few times. The J gene is TRBJ2-7, the V gene TRBV29-1; 8 bases fit TRBD1. The CDR3 is 14 amino acids. The germline V gene encodes CDR1 SQVTM and CDR2 ANQGSEA. Trimming at V came to 3 bases and at J to 1 base, leaving 5 bases not matched to a gene. The CDR3 region has the DNA TGCAGCGTTGAGCAGGGGGCCGGGTCCTACGAGCAGTACTTC. This translates into CSVEQGAGSYEQYF.

The chain couples TRBV7-2 to TRBJ2-7; 8 positions match TRBD2. CDR1 SGHTA and CDR2 FQGNSA come from the germline V gene. After removal of 4 bases from V and 2 bases from J, the junction contained 7 bases not matched to a gene. The CDR3 is 15 residues long. CDR3 bases: TGTGCCAGCAGCTCTATAGCGGGGTCTCCCTACGAGCAGTACTTC. This gives the protein CASSSIAGSPYEQYF.

The CDR3 DNA reads as TGTGCCAGCAGCAAAGGTGGGGGGACAGGGAGACATGAAAACTATGGCTACACCTTC. This encodes CASSKGGGTGRHENYGYTF. The genes are TRBV21-1 and TRBJ1-2; the DNA was not compared with TRBD1, the D call given in the table. TRBV21-1 is termed a pseudogene. The CDR3 length is 19 residues.

The gene calls are TRBV5-1 and TRBJ1-4; 9 nucleotides agree with TRBD1. CDR1 and CDR2 from the germline V gene are SGHRS and YFSETQ. The CDR3 extends over 15 amino acids. With V trimmed by 5 bases and J by 8 bases, 10 bases remained unmatched. CDR3 in amino acids: CASRPNDGTGEKLFF. DNA for the CDR3: TGCGCCAGCAGACCTAACGACGGGACAGGGGAAAAACTGTTTTTT.

J is TRBJ2-7 and V is TRBV5-1; 8 bases match TRBD2. This CDR3 has 15 amino acids. Unmatched junction bases numbered 4, after V lost 0 bases and J lost 2 bases. Germline values: CDR1 SGHRS, CDR2 YFSETQ. The CDR3 sequence is CASSLGLAPAYEQYF. The CDR3 DNA sequence: TGCGCCAGCAGCTTGGGACTAGCGCCGGCCTACGAGCAGTACTTC. The full variable domain, rest sourced from reference TRBV5-1 and TRBJ2-7, is KAGVTQTPRYLIKTRGQQVTLSCSPISGHRSVSWYQQTPGQGLQFLFEYFSETQRNKGNFPGRFSGRQFSNSRSEMNVSTLELGDSALYLCASSLGLAPAYEQYFGPGTRLTVT.

This chain connects TRBV19 to TRBJ1-2; D not resolved. Germline V gene data show CDR1 as LNHDA and CDR2 as SQIVND (reference sequence). The CDR3 is made up of 11 amino acids. Trimming left V 3 bases short and J 7 bases short, with 6 bases between. The DNA of the CDR3 is TGTGCCAGTAGTATTCGGAGTGGCTACACCTTC. This gives the protein CASSIRSGYTF.

The chain couples TRBV5-1 to TRBJ2-4, with 8 bases lining up with TRBD1. J gave up 1 base and V 5 bases, and 14 bases lay outside the gene matches. The CDR3 consists of 18 residues. Germline V gene lookup returns CDR1 SGHRS and CDR2 YFSETQ. CDR3 sequence (DNA): TGCGCCAGCAGACCAGGGACAGGTCAAAGGGGGGCCAAAAACATTCAGTACTTC. Its protein is CASRPGTGQRGAKNIQYF.

V is TRBV30 and J is TRBJ1-1, with unresolved D. In germline, CDR1 is GTSNPN, CDR2 SVGIG (reference sequence). V shed 3 bases and J shed 8 bases, with 16 bases lying between them. CDR3 length equals 13 residues. The CDR3 reads CAWRRGWVPEAFF. The CDR3 DNA is TGTGCCTGGAGAAGAGGTTGGGTACCCGAAGCTTTCTTT.

Details on this clone: Additional DNA sequences in this sample encode the identical CDR3. The chain links TRBV28 to TRBJ1-4; D is unresolved. The V and J ends lost 2 bases and 0 bases respectively, with 4 bases between them. Germline CDR1 and CDR2: MDHEN and SYDVKM. The CDR3 spans 14 residues. CDR3 in DNA: TGTGCCAGCAGTTTAACGGCAACTAATGAAAAACTGTTTTTT. It codes for CASSLTATNEKLFF.

This chain connects TRBV7-9 to TRBJ1-3; no clear D gene. V was shortened by 1 base and J by 0 bases, with 13 bases between the two germline ends. Per germline, CDR1 SEHNR and CDR2 FQNEAQ (reference sequence). The CDR3 extends over 17 amino acids. In nucleotides, the CDR3 is TGTGCCAGCAGCTTAGAACCAAGCAGGAACTCTGGAAACACCATATATTTT. Translated: CASSLEPSRNSGNTIYF. Full variable domain (outside the CDR3, taken from reference TRBV7-9 and TRBJ1-3): DTGVSQNPRHKITKRGQNVTFRCDPISEHNRLYWYRQTLGQGPEFLTYFQNEAQLEKSRLLSDRFSAERPKGSFSTLEIQRTEQGDSAMYLCASSLEPSRNSGNTIYFGEGSWLTVV.

The rearrangement links TRBV11-2 to TRBJ1-1; D unresolved. There are 14 residues in the CDR3. With 5 bases removed from V and 0 bases from J, the gap between germline ends came to 10 bases. Germline-derived CDR1 and CDR2 are SGHAT and FQNNGV. The CDR3 nucleotides are TGTGCCAGCAGCCCGATCGGGGTGAACACTGAAGCTTTCTTT. Translated: CASSPIGVNTEAFF.

The chain employs TRBV7-2 and TRBJ1-4; TRBD1 matches 8 bases. Looked up from germline, CDR1 is SGHTA and CDR2 is FQGNSA. The CDR3 loop spans 16 amino acids. Germline trimming cut 5 bases from V and 0 bases from J; bases unmatched to any gene: 5. The CDR3 sequence: CASSLDRAATNEKLFF. The CDR3 DNA follows: TGTGCCAGCAGCCTGGACAGGGCTGCAACTAATGAAAAACTGTTTTTT.

This chain uses TRBV28 with TRBJ1-5; D not certain. Germline CDR1 is MDHEN and CDR2 is SYDVKM. The CDR3 spans 14 residues. The V and J ends lost 5 bases and 4 bases respectively, with 12 bases between them. CDR3 DNA: TGTGCCAGCAGTCTTACGCCGGGGAATCAGCCCCAGCATTTT. Protein product: CASSLTPGNQPQHF.

The V call is TRBV4-1, the J call TRBJ1-1, with 8 bases matching TRBD1. Germline-derived CDR1 and CDR2 are MGHRA and YSYEKL. The CDR3 is made up of 14 amino acids. The junction had 1 base not matched to a gene; V was cut back by 4 bases and J by 0 bases. CDR3 sequence reads: CASSRTGMNTEAFF. In nucleotides, the CDR3 is TGCGCCAGCAGCCGGACAGGGATGAACACTGAAGCTTTCTTT.

The gene calls are TRBV4-1 and TRBJ1-1; 10 bases line up with TRBD1. Germline CDR1 reads MGHRA; CDR2 reads YSYEKL. J gave up 3 bases and V 4 bases, and 8 bases lay outside the gene matches. The CDR3 is 16 amino acids. The CDR3: CASSLATGQGYTEAFF. The CDR3, as DNA: TGCGCCAGCAGCCTTGCTACGGGACAGGGGTACACTGAAGCTTTCTTT.

The J gene is TRBJ1-4, the V gene TRBV6-6; 8 bases are a match to TRBD1. After removal of 8 bases from V and 8 bases from J, the junction contained 7 bases not matched to a gene. The germline V gene encodes CDR1 MNHNY and CDR2 SVGAGI (reference sequence). The CDR3 is 13 residues long. The chain's CDR3 is CASEDRGKEKLFF. CDR3 nucleotide sequence: TGTGCCAGCGAAGACAGGGGAAAAGAAAAACTGTTTTTT.

This clone showed up just a few times. The chain links TRBV6-6 to TRBJ1-4, with 8 nucleotides matching TRBD1. Per germline, CDR1 MNHNY and CDR2 SVGAGI (reference sequence). The trim removed 7 bases at V and 8 bases at J, leaving 6 bases unmatched. The length of the CDR3 is 13 residues. The CDR3 DNA sequence: TGTGCCAGCACCCGGGACAGGCAAGAAAAACTGTTTTTT. As protein: CASTRDRQEKLFF.

With regard to this clone: Germline is not matched at one junction end, which may reflect a read error. DNA for the CDR3: TGTGCCAGCAGCCCCGGGACTAGCGGTCCCCACCGGATCTTC. This encodes CASSPGTSGPHRIF. The rearrangement joins TRBV13 to TRBJ2-1, with 11 bases aligning to TRBD2. CDR1 PRHDT and CDR2 FYEKMQ come from the germline V gene (reference sequence). The CDR3 totals 14 residues.

V usage is TRBV28 and J usage is TRBJ2-1, with TRBD2 identical over 10 bases. V was clipped by 3 bases and J by 4 bases; unmatched bases: 9. The CDR3 is made up of 17 amino acids. CDR1 MDHEN and CDR2 SYDVKM come from the germline V gene. The CDR3 DNA reads as TGTGCCAGCAGTTTTAGGACGGGACTAGCGAAATACAATGAGCAGTTCTTC. Its protein is CASSFRTGLAKYNEQFF.